Below are 25 T cell receptor beta chains sequenced from a single sample in a study of T cell responses to AZD1222 COVID-19 vaccine. Only in-frame clones appear in the TCRdb table, and some are missing; sequencing was by immunoSEQ multiplex PCR. The profile shows approximately 150,000 clones, just under 95% of them singletons. The sample here was peripheral blood, taken on day 0 of AZD1222 vaccination. These receptors were taken from an adult in good health.

V and J are TRBV30 and TRBJ1-1; D is uncertain. V was clipped by 1 base and J by 1 base, with 10 bases between them. Per germline, CDR1 GTSNPN and CDR2 SVGIG (reference sequence). There are 14 residues in the CDR3. Written as DNA, the CDR3 is TGTGCCTGGAGTGCAAGGTTTCGGAACACTGAAGCTTTCTTT. It is translated as CAWSARFRNTEAFF.

The chain carries TRBV5-4 and TRBJ1-2; D is uncertain. Germline CDR1 and CDR2: SGHNT and YYREEE (reference sequence). CDR3 length: 15 residues. V was pared by 3 bases and J by 8 bases, with 20 bases between. The CDR3 protein is CASSSTKTGSTGYTF. CDR3 coding DNA: TGTGCCAGCAGCTCGACGAAAACTGGAAGTACCGGCTACACCTTC.

The chain links TRBV6-5 to TRBJ1-2; no firm D call. This CDR3 comprises 16 residues. In germline, CDR1 is MNHEY, CDR2 SVGAGI. V lost 4 bases to trimming and J lost 7 bases, with 22 bases between them. The CDR3 DNA follows: TGTGCCAGCAGTTTAGGATTAGGGTATTCCTCGTCTGGCTACACCTTC. It is translated as CASSLGLGYSSSGYTF.

This chain joins TRBV11-2 and TRBJ1-5; TRBD1 is a possible D gene (5 bases). Between the trimmed V and J ends, which lost 0 bases and 7 bases, there was a span of 19 bases. The CDR3 runs to 17 residues. CDR1 and CDR2 (germline): SGHAT, FQNNGV. The CDR3 sequence: CASSLEGRDPRQQPQHF. Here the CDR3 DNA reads TGTGCCAGCAGCTTAGAGGGTAGGGACCCCAGGCAACAGCCCCAGCATTTT.

This CDR3 reads CASIIGGSINEQFF. Written as DNA, the CDR3 is TGTGCCAGCATAATCGGCGGGAGTATCAATGAGCAGTTCTTC. This chain uses TRBV7-9 with TRBJ2-1, with 7 bases identical to TRBD2. CDR1 and CDR2 from the germline V gene are SEHNR and FQNEAQ (reference sequence). V was clipped by 7 bases and J by 6 bases; unmatched bases: 9. The CDR3 totals 14 residues.

This rearrangement joins TRBV28 to TRBJ2-1; TRBD2 matches 13 bases. V gave up 6 bases and J gave up 5 bases; unmatched junction bases: 13. This CDR3 has 18 residues. From germline, CDR1 is MDHEN and CDR2 SYDVKM. CDR3 bases: TGTGCCAGCAGGGACGGACTAGCGGGAGAGCCCCGGGACAATGAGCAGTTCTTC. Translation: CASRDGLAGEPRDNEQFF. Based on the CDR3 plus reference TRBV28 and TRBJ2-1, the full variable domain is DVKVTQSSRYLVKRTGEKVFLECVQDMDHENMFWYRQDPGLGLRLIYFSYDVKMKEKGDIPEGYSVSREKKERFSLILESASTNQTSMYLCASRDGLAGEPRDNEQFFGPGTRLTVL.

CDR3 amino acids: CASSLVGGYEQYF. CDR3 nucleotide sequence: TGTGCCAGCAGCTTAGTGGGCGGGTACGAGCAGTACTTC. The chain has TRBV11-2 and TRBJ2-7; possible D gene TRBD2, 5 bases. Trimming took off 1 base at V and 4 bases at J, with 8 bases between the two ends. The CDR3 is 13 amino acids. Germline CDR1 reads SGHAT; CDR2 reads FQNNGV.

This clone was seen more than once but under ten times. J is TRBJ2-3 and V is TRBV5-4, with no clear D. Looked up from germline, CDR1 is SGHNT and CDR2 is YYREEE (reference sequence). The V end was cut by 3 bases, the J end by 1 base, with 12 bases between. The CDR3 length is 15 residues. This CDR3 is CASSSGKDGTDTQYF. DNA for the CDR3: TGTGCCAGCAGCTCCGGTAAGGATGGCACAGATACGCAGTATTTT.

The chain joins TRBV7-2 to TRBJ2-1, with D possibly called TRBD1 or TRBD2 (5 bases each). Trimming left V 2 bases short and J 9 bases short, with 8 bases between. This CDR3 comprises 12 residues. CDR1 is SGHTA, CDR2 FQGNSA, per germline. The CDR3 DNA reads as TGTGCCAGCAGCTTACAGGGACCTGAGCAGTTCTTC. Translating it yields CASSLQGPEQFF.

This chain uses TRBV24-1 with TRBJ2-7; D could derive from TRBD1 or TRBD2 (5 bases each). Germline CDR1 KGHDR, CDR2 SFDVKD. The CDR3 runs 13 residues. The ends were cut back, 6 bases at V and 5 bases at J, with 13 bases in the middle. The CDR3 reads CATSPRGRDEQYF. In DNA form, the CDR3 reads TGTGCCACCAGTCCGAGGGGCCGGGACGAGCAGTACTTC.

The chain carries TRBV11-2 and TRBJ2-1, with 16 positions matching TRBD2. From germline, CDR1 is SGHAT and CDR2 FQNNGV. The CDR3 has 19 residues. Germline trimming cut 6 bases from V and 2 bases from J; bases unmatched to any gene: 10. CDR3 in amino acids: CASRSGTSGRARAYNEQFF. For the CDR3, the DNA is TGTGCCAGCAGGTCCGGGACTAGCGGGAGGGCCAGGGCCTACAATGAGCAGTTCTTC.

The chain employs TRBV15 and TRBJ2-1; 7 bases align to TRBD2. Trimming took 1 base from V and 1 from J; bases not matched to a gene: 10. The CDR3 length is 18 residues. Germline assignment: CDR1 LNHNV and CDR2 YYDKDF (reference sequence). The CDR3 region has the DNA TGTGCCACCAGCAGAGTTAACCGGGACTACGTATCCTACAATGAGCAGTTCTTC. Encoded protein: CATSRVNRDYVSYNEQFF. The full variable domain, in which reference TRBV15 and TRBJ2-1 provide the parts outside the CDR3, is DAMVIQNPRYQVTQFGKPVTLSCSQTLNHNVMYWYQQKSSQAPKLLFHYYDKDFNNEADTPDNFQSRRPNTSFCFLDIRSPGLGDTAMYLCATSRVNRDYVSYNEQFFGPGTRLTVL.

The V call is TRBV7-9, the J call TRBJ2-1; D unclear. The CDR3 contains 14 residues. V lost 5 bases and J lost 6, with 14 bases in between. The germline V gene encodes CDR1 SEHNR and CDR2 FQNEAQ (reference sequence). The CDR3 coding sequence is TGTGCCAGCAGCCTAAGCGAGGCCATCAATGAGCAGTTCTTC. It translates to CASSLSEAINEQFF.

The gene calls are TRBV5-5 and TRBJ1-2, with D hard to call. V was trimmed by 0 bases and J by 0 bases, leaving 9 bases between them. Germline assignment: CDR1 SGHKS and CDR2 YYEKEE (reference sequence). The CDR3 consists of 15 residues. CDR3 residues: CASSLVPLANYGYTF. The CDR3 nucleotides read TGTGCCAGCAGCTTGGTCCCCCTAGCTAACTATGGCTACACCTTC.

This clone has only a few counts. V is TRBV28 and J is TRBJ1-2, with unresolved D. V lost 2 bases and J lost 3, with 7 bases in between. This CDR3 is built from 13 residues. CDR1 is MDHEN, CDR2 SYDVKM, per germline. CDR3 sequence reads: CASSLMGDYGYTF. CDR3 coding DNA: TGTGCCAGCAGTTTAATGGGAGACTATGGCTACACCTTC.

The rearrangement links TRBV27 to TRBJ2-5; D unresolved. This CDR3 comprises 15 residues. CDR1 and CDR2 (germline): MNHEY, SMNVEV (reference sequence). V gave up 6 bases and J gave up 5 bases, with 19 bases separating them. The CDR3: CASSRTDFFSETQYF. CDR3 bases: TGTGCCAGCAGCCGAACTGACTTCTTCTCGGAGACCCAGTACTTC.

The chain recombines TRBV3-1 (or the pseudogene TRBV3-2) with TRBJ1-2; TRBD1 aligns across 7 bases. The CDR3 totals 16 residues. The V segment lost 3 bases and the J segment 1 base; nucleotides outside the gene matches: 8. CDR1 LGHDT and CDR2 YNNKEL come from the germline V gene (reference sequence). The CDR3, as DNA: TGTGCCAGCAGCCAGCGGGACAGAATATATAACTATGGCTACACCTTC. Its translation: CASSQRDRIYNYGYTF.

This chain uses TRBV18 with TRBJ2-5, with D perhaps assigned TRBD1 or TRBD2 (5 bases each). Germline CDR1 KGHSH, CDR2 LQKENI. The V end was cut by 3 bases, the J end by 7 bases, with 12 bases between. CDR3 size: 13 residues. This CDR3 reads CASSPDGAGTQYF. The CDR3 nucleotides read TGTGCCAGCTCACCTGACGGGGCTGGGACCCAGTACTTC.

The chain employs TRBV28 and TRBJ2-2, with a weak D call TRBD1 (6 bases). V was shortened by 6 bases and J by 3 bases, with 14 bases between the two germline ends. Germline V gene sequence: CDR1 MDHEN, CDR2 SYDVKM. The CDR3 runs 15 residues. CDR3 loop: CASRNGQGHTGELFF. The CDR3 DNA sequence: TGTGCCAGCAGGAATGGGCAGGGGCACACCGGGGAGCTGTTTTTT.

This sequence joins TRBV5-6 and TRBJ1-2, with D possibly being TRBD1 (6 bases). Germline-derived CDR1 and CDR2 are SGHDT and YYEEEE. This CDR3 contains 13 residues. Trimming cost V 2 bases and J 5 bases, with 10 bases left between them. The CDR3 spells CASSFQGPYGYTF. DNA for the CDR3: TGTGCCAGCAGCTTCCAGGGGCCATATGGCTACACCTTC. Drawing the rest from reference TRBV5-6 and TRBJ1-2, the complete variable domain is DAGVTQSPTHLIKTRGQQVTLRCSPKSGHDTVSWYQQALGQGPQFIFQYYEEEERQRGNFPDRFSGHQFPNYSSELNVNALLLGDSALYLCASSFQGPYGYTFGSGTRLTVV.

Worth noting for this clone: Distinct nucleotide sequences in the sample also encode this CDR3. This rearrangement joins TRBV7-3 to TRBJ2-1, with TRBD1 identical over 12 bases. The CDR3 length is 20 residues. The germline V gene encodes CDR1 SGHTA and CDR2 FQGTGA. The V segment lost 5 bases and the J segment 6 bases; nucleotides outside the gene matches: 20. In nucleotides, the CDR3 is TGTGCCAGCAGCCGCGCGGGACAGGGGGCTGGGGGCCGGGTCAGCAATGAGCAGTTCTTC. Translation gives CASSRAGQGAGGRVSNEQFF.

The chain has TRBV28 and TRBJ2-7, with 9 bases lining up with TRBD2. The CDR3 contains 14 residues. V shed 3 bases and J 4 bases; nucleotides not matched to a gene: 4. CDR1 and CDR2 (germline): MDHEN, SYDVKM. The chain's CDR3 is CASSFSGGIYEQYF. Written as DNA, the CDR3 is TGTGCCAGCAGTTTTAGCGGGGGAATATACGAGCAGTACTTC.

The CDR3 bases are TGTGCCAGCAGTTCTCGACCCGGCTTCTATTCACCCCTCCACTTT. This translates into CASSSRPGFYSPLHF. V usage is TRBV27 and J usage is TRBJ1-6, with D uncertain. V lost 4 bases and J lost 8, with 15 bases in between. From germline, CDR1 is MNHEY and CDR2 SMNVEV (reference sequence). The CDR3 loop spans 15 amino acids.

The DNA of the CDR3 is TGTGCCAGCAGTCCTCGGGGATGGAGCTCCTACGAGCAGTACTTC. Residues: CASSPRGWSSYEQYF. The chain carries TRBV27 and TRBJ2-7; TRBD2 might be the D (5 bases). The CDR3 extends over 15 amino acids. The germline V and J ends were trimmed by 5 bases and 0 bases, with 14 bases remaining between them. Germline values: CDR1 MNHEY, CDR2 SMNVEV (reference sequence).

V is TRBV5-6 and J is TRBJ2-7; 7 bases match TRBD2. Germline values: CDR1 SGHDT, CDR2 YYEEEE. CDR3 length equals 15 residues. Losses at the gene ends were 0 bases for V and 2 bases for J; bases not matched to a gene: 5. This chain's CDR3 is CASSLAGTTTYEQYF. CDR3 coding DNA: TGTGCCAGCAGCTTGGCCGGGACTACAACCTACGAGCAGTACTTC.